This section outlines one TCR beta chain sequence together with its context. The data belong to a study of blood T cell repertoires in COVID-19. Study information: The samples span acute and convalescent COVID-19 from the United States, Italy and Spain. PBMCs, B-cell-depleted T cells, or T cells provided the cDNA or gDNA that made up the material.

Recruits, aged roughly 18 to 100 years, lived in roughly 22 US areas. In the original workflow: Amplification with reference gene primers provided the estimates of nucleated cell counts. Some clones are missing from TCRdb's copy, which holds only in-frame ones; the method was immunoSEQ multiplex PCR. That table furnishes V, J and clone size, whereas the DNA furnished D and trimming. The sample shows about 320,000 clones, more than 75% of them seen only once. The CDR3 consists of 15 residues. Germline trimming cut 6 bases from V and 2 bases from J; bases unmatched to any gene: 5. The germline CDR1 and CDR2 sequences are KGHDR and SFDVKD.

This chain uses TRBV24-1 with TRBJ1-5; 8 positions agree with TRBD1. This receptor was taken from a man aged 55 to 70 who had recovered from COVID-19. Material: PBMCs or T cells enriched from blood (not recorded which). The CDR3 region is CATSNQDRGNQPQHF. CDR3 coding DNA: TGTGCCACCAGTAACCAGGACAGGGGCAATCAGCCCCAGCATTTT.